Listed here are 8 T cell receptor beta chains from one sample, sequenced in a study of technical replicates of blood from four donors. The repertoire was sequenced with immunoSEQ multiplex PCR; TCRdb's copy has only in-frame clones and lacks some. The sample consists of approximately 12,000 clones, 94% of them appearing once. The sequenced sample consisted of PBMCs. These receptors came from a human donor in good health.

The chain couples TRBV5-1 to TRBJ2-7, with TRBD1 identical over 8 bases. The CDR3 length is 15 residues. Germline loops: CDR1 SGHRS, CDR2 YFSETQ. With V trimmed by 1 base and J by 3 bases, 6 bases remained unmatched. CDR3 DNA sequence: TGCGCCAGCAGCTTGACGGGGACAGGAAACTACGAGCAGTACTTC. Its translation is CASSLTGTGNYEQYF.

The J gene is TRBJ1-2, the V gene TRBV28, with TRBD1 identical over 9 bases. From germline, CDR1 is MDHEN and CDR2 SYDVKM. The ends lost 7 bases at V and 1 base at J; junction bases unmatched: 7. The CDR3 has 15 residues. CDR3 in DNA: TGTGCCAGCACCGCGACAGGGGGATATAACTATGGCTACACCTTC. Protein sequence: CASTATGGYNYGYTF.

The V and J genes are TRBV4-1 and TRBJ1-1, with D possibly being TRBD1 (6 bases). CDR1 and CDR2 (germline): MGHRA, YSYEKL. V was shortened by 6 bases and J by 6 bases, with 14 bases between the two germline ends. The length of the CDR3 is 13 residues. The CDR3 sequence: CASRGGHGSEAFF. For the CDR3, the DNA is TGCGCCAGCAGGGGGGGGCACGGCTCTGAAGCTTTCTTT.

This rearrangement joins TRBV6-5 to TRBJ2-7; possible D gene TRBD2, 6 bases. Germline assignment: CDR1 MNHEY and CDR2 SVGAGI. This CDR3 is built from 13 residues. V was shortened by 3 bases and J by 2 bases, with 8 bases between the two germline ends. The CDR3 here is CASSYRLAYEQYF. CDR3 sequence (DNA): TGTGCCAGCAGTTATCGACTAGCCTACGAGCAGTACTTC.

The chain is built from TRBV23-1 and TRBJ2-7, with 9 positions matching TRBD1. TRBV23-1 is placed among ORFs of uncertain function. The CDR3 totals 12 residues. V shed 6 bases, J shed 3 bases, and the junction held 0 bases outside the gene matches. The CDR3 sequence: CASRTGGYEQYF. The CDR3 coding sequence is TGCGCCAGCAGGACAGGGGGCTACGAGCAGTACTTC.

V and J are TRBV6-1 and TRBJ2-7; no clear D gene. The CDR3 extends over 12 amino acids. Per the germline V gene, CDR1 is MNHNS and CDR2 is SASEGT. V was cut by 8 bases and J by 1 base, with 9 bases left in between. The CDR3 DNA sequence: TGTGCCAGCCCCCCGCGATCCTACGAGCAGTACTTC. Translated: CASPPRSYEQYF.

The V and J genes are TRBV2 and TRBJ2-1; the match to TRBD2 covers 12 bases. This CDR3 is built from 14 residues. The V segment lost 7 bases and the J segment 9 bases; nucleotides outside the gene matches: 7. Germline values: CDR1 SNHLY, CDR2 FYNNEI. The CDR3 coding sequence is TGTGCCAGCACTAGCGGGAGGGCCAGTATTGAGCAGTTCTTC. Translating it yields CASTSGRASIEQFF.

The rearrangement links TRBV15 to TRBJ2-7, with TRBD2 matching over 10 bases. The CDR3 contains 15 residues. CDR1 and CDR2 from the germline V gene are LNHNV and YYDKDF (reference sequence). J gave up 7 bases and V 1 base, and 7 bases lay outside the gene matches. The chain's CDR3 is CATSRGLAGETEQYF. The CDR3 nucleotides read TGTGCCACCAGCAGAGGTCTAGCGGGAGAGACTGAGCAGTACTTC.